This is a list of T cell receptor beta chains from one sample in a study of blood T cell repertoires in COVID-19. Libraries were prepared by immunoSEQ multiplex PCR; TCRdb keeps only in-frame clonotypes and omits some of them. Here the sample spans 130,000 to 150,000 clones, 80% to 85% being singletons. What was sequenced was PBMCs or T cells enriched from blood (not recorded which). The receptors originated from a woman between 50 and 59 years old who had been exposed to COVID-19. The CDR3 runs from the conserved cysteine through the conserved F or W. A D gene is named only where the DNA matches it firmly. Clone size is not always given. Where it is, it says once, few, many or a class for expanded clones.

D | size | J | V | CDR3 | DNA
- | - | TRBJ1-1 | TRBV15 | CATSRDRVQRGTEAFF | TGTGCCACCAGCAGAGATCGAGTTCAGCGCGGCACTGAAGCTTTCTTT
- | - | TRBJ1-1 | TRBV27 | CASSWGGTSVAFF | TGTGCCAGCAGTTGGGGGGGTACTTCAGTAGCTTTCTTT
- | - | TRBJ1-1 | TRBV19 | CASRGDTEAFF | TGTGCCAGTAGGGGAGACACTGAAGCTTTCTTT
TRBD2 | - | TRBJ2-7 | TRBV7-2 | CASSLISGSEQYF | TGTGCCAGCAGCTTAATTAGCGGGAGCGAGCAGTACTTC
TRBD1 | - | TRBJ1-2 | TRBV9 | CASSLEQGESRYGYTF | TGTGCCAGCAGCTTAGAACAGGGGGAGTCTCGCTATGGCTACACCTTC
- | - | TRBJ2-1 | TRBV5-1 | CASGNNNEQFF | TGCGCCAGCGGCAACAACAATGAGCAGTTCTTC
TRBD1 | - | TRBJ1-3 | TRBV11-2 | CASSLTGAGGNTIYF | TGTGCCAGCAGTTTGACAGGGGCCGGGGGAAACACCATATATTTT
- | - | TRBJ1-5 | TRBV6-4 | CASSGQSFNQPQHF | TGTGCCAGCAGTGGACAGTCTTTCAATCAGCCCCAGCATTTT
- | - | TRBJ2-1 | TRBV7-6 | CASGLYNEQFF | TGTGCCAGCGGACTCTACAATGAGCAGTTCTTC
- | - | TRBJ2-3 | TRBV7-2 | CASSQQGKGADTQYF | TGTGCCAGCAGCCAACAGGGAAAGGGCGCAGATACGCAGTATTTT
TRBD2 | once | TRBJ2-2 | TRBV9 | CASSFGLALDTGELFF | TGTGCCAGCAGCTTCGGACTAGCATTGGACACCGGGGAGCTGTTTTTT
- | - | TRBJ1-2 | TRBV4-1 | CASSQGASRGDYGYTF | TGCGCCAGCAGCCAAGGGGCTTCCAGGGGCGACTATGGCTACACCTTC
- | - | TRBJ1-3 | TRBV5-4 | CASSHRSSGNTIYF | TGTGCCAGCAGCCACCGGAGCTCTGGAAACACCATATATTTT
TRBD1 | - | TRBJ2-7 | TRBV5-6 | CASNHWAGGSLEQYF | TGTGCCAGCAACCACTGGGCAGGGGGCTCCCTCGAGCAGTACTTC
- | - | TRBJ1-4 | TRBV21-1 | CASRQTGQGLTNEKLFF | TGTGCCAGCAGACAAACGGGACAGGGATTAACTAATGAAAAACTGTTTTTT
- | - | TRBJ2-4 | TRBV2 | CATLLGNIQYF | TGTGCCACTCTACTCGGGAACATTCAGTACTTC
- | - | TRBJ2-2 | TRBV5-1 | CASSLEGGGVGELFF | TGCGCCAGCAGCTTGGAAGGCGGAGGAGTCGGGGAGCTGTTTTTT
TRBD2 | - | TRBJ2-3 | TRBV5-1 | CASSLRGSGDTQYF | TGCGCCAGCAGCTTGCGCGGGAGCGGGGATACGCAGTATTTT
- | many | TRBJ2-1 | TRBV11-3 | CASSSAGSSYNEQFF | TGTGCCAGCAGCTCGGCGGGCAGCTCCTACAATGAGCAGTTCTTC
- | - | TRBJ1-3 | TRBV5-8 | CASSLGRAPGNTIYF | TGTGCCAGCAGCTTGGGCAGGGCACCTGGAAACACCATATATTTT
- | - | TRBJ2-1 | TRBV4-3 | CASSQDKGRGGSKPFF | TGCGCCAGCAGCCAAGATAAAGGCAGGGGCGGGAGCAAGCCGTTCTTC
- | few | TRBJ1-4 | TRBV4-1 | CASSQIGGAGEKLFF | TGCGCCAGCAGCCAGATCGGAGGGGCAGGTGAAAAACTGTTTTTT
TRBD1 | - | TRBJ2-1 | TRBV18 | CASSNTGVNEQFF | TGTGCCAGCTCAAACACAGGGGTCAATGAGCAGTTCTTC
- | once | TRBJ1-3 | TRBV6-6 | CASTPEFSGNTIYF | TGTGCCAGCACCCCCGAGTTCTCTGGAAACACCATATATTTT
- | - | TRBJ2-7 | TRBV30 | CAWSARSGGGSQYF | TGTGCCTGGAGTGCGCGATCCGGGGGCGGGAGCCAATACTTC
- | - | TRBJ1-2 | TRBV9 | CASSVAPAQVYGYTF | TGTGCCAGCAGCGTAGCTCCTGCTCAGGTTTATGGCTACACCTTC
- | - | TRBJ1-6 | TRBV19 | CASSTVTGRGSPLHF | TGTGCCAGTAGCACCGTGACGGGGAGGGGTTCACCCCTCCACTTT
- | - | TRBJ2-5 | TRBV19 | CASSPQGRKETQYF | TGTGCCAGTAGTCCCCAGGGGCGTAAAGAGACCCAGTACTTC
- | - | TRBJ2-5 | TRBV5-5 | CASSLSLVGRGEETQYF | TGTGCCAGCAGCTTGTCCCTGGTAGGTCGGGGAGAAGAGACCCAGTACTTC
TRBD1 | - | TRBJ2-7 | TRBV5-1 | CASSLVGTGPYEQYF | TGCGCCAGCAGCTTGGTTGGGACAGGCCCCTACGAGCAGTACTTC
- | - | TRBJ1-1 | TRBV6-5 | CASTAGGYTEAFF | TGTGCCAGCACCGCGGGGGGTTACACTGAAGCTTTCTTT
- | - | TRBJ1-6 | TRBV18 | CASSPQPTGLNSPLHF | TGTGCCAGCTCACCCCAGCCCACAGGGCTGAATTCACCCCTCCACTTT
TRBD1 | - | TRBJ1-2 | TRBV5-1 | CASSPLITGGANYGYTF | TGCGCCAGCAGCCCGCTAATCACAGGGGGTGCTAACTATGGCTACACCTTC
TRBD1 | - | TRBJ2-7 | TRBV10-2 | CASSEYRGNEQYF | TGCGCCAGCAGTGAGTACAGGGGCAACGAGCAGTACTTC
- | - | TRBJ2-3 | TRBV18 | CASSLSGLTDTQYF | TGTGCCAGCTCACTATCAGGACTCACAGATACGCAGTATTTT
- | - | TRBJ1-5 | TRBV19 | CASNRRAPRDKGSPRSSSNQPQHF | TGTGCCAGTAACCGTCGAGCACCCCGGGACAAAGGGTCCCCTCGCTCTTCTAGCAATCAGCCCCAGCATTTT
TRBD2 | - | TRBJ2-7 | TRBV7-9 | CASSSSGSYEQYF | TGCGCCAGCAGCTCTAGCGGATCCTACGAGCAGTACTTC
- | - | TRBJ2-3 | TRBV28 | CASQPGATDTQYF | TGTGCCTCCCAACCGGGAGCCACAGATACGCAGTATTTT
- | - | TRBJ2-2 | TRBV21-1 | CASSRGTTETGELFF | TGTGCCAGCAGCAGAGGGACTACCGAGACCGGGGAGCTGTTTTTT
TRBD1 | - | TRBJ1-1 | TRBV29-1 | CSVVQGIDTEAFF | TGCAGCGTCGTACAGGGGATAGACACTGAAGCTTTCTTT
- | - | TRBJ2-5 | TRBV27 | CATRGQGGGQETQYF | TGTGCCACCCGAGGACAGGGCGGGGGTCAAGAGACCCAGTACTTC
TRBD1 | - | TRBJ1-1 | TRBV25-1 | CASSLNQGARAFF | TGTGCCAGCTCCTTGAACCAGGGGGCCCGAGCTTTCTTT
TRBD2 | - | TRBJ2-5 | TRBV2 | CASSGPGLAGGRAQYF | TGTGCCAGCAGTGGGCCGGGACTAGCGGGGGGCAGGGCCCAGTACTTC
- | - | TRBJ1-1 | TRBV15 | CATSTQGRWNTEAFF | TGTGCCACCAGCACCCAGGGGCGATGGAACACTGAAGCTTTCTTT
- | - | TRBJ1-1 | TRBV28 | CASMTQGSRAEAFF | TGTGCCAGCATGACCCAGGGGTCTCGGGCTGAAGCTTTCTTT
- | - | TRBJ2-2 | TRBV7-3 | CASSRVPGELFF | TGTGCCAGCAGCCGAGTCCCCGGGGAGCTGTTTTTT
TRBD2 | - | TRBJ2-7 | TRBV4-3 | CASSQDRTGGDEQYF | TGCGCCAGCAGCCAAGATCGTACCGGGGGGGACGAGCAGTACTTC
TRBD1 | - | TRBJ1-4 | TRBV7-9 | CASGTGGDEKLFF | TGTGCCAGCGGAACAGGGGGCGATGAAAAACTGTTTTTT
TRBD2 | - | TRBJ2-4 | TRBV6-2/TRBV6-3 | CASSDNEGLAGENIQYF | TGTGCCAGCAGTGACAATGAAGGACTAGCGGGAGAAAACATTCAGTACTTC
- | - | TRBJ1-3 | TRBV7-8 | CASSRERISGNTIYF | TGTGCCAGCAGTCGTGAGCGAATCTCTGGAAACACCATATATTTT
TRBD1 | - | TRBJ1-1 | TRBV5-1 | CASSLGDRRAPEAFF | TGCGCCAGCAGCTTGGGGGACAGGCGAGCCCCTGAAGCTTTCTTT
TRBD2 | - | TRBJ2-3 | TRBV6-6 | CASNGLGEGGTQYF | TGTGCCAGCAACGGACTGGGGGAGGGCGGTACGCAGTATTTT
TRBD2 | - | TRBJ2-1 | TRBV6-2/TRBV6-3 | CASSYSSLAGGIEQFF | TGTGCCAGCAGTTACTCATCGCTAGCGGGGGGTATTGAGCAGTTCTTC